A single sample is the source of the 21 T cell receptor beta chains below, sequenced in a study of T cell responses to AZD1222 COVID-19 vaccine. Measured with immunoSEQ multiplex PCR; TCRdb has only the in-frame clones, and not every one. The sample records about 130,000 clones, more than 85% being singletons. The sequencing used peripheral blood, collected on day 0 of AZD1222 vaccination. The source is an adult in good health.

The gene calls are TRBV5-1 and TRBJ2-3; no clear D gene. The germline V and J ends were trimmed by 1 base and 2 bases, with 5 bases remaining between them. CDR3 length: 13 residues. Germline V lookup: CDR1 SGHRS, CDR2 YFSETQ. The CDR3 DNA follows: TGCGCCAGCAGCTTGAACAACACAGATACGCAGTATTTT. Its protein product is CASSLNNTDTQYF.

The rearrangement joins TRBV4-1 to TRBJ2-5; no clear D. Germline CDR1 is MGHRA and CDR2 is YSYEKL. CDR3 length equals 12 residues. The V gene lost 0 bases and the J gene lost 6 bases, with 5 bases spanning the gap. CDR3 region: CASSQDEKTQYF. The DNA of the CDR3 is TGCGCCAGCAGCCAAGACGAGAAGACCCAGTACTTC.

The CDR3 sequence is CASRGRDSYNEQFF. CDR3 coding DNA: TGTGCCAGCAGAGGGAGGGATTCCTACAATGAGCAGTTCTTC. The rearrangement uses TRBV27 and TRBJ2-1, with TRBD2 matching over 7 bases. V trimming: 6 bases; J trimming: 1 base; junction bases outside the gene matches: 3. CDR1 MNHEY and CDR2 SMNVEV come from the germline V gene (reference sequence). The CDR3 extends over 14 amino acids.

The chain employs TRBV7-9 and TRBJ2-2; D is perhaps TRBD2 (5 bases). The V gene lost 4 bases and the J gene lost 0 bases, with 15 bases spanning the gap. This CDR3 spans 17 amino acids. Germline loops: CDR1 SEHNR, CDR2 FQNEAQ (reference sequence). This chain's CDR3 is CASSWPEGRANTGELFF. DNA of the CDR3: TGTGCCAGCAGCTGGCCTGAGGGAAGGGCGAACACCGGGGAGCTGTTTTTT.

The chain recombines TRBV5-8 with TRBJ1-5; maybe TRBD1 (6 bases). The CDR3 is 15 residues long. The V gene lost 0 bases and the J gene lost 2 bases, with 9 bases spanning the gap. Germline values: CDR1 SGHTS, CDR2 YDEGEE. CDR3: CASSLGGAGNQPQHF. The CDR3 bases are TGTGCCAGCAGCTTGGGGGGGGCTGGCAATCAGCCCCAGCATTTT.

The rearrangement uses TRBV6-2 or TRBV6-3 and TRBJ1-1; maybe TRBD1 (5 bases). The ends were cut back, 2 bases at V and 8 bases at J, with 9 bases in the middle. The V gene's germline CDR1 is MNHEY and CDR2 SVGEGT. The CDR3 is 12 amino acids. This CDR3 is CASSYGGSEAFF. CDR3 DNA: TGTGCCAGCAGTTACGGGGGGTCAGAAGCTTTCTTT.

The chain links TRBV5-6 to TRBJ1-2, with a tentative D call TRBD1 (6 bases). Trimming took 6 bases from V and 4 from J, leaving 10 bases between them. CDR1 SGHDT and CDR2 YYEEEE come from the germline V gene. This CDR3 region has 12 residues. CDR3 sequence reads: CASNRGGYGYTF. The CDR3, as DNA: TGTGCCAGCAATAGGGGGGGCTATGGCTACACCTTC.

The J gene is TRBJ2-2, the V gene TRBV9, with D unclear. V lost 3 bases to trimming and J lost 4 bases, with 7 bases between them. The CDR3 runs to 13 residues. Germline V CDR1 and CDR2: SGDLS, YYNGEE. This CDR3 is CASSGTATGELFF. The DNA for the CDR3 is TGTGCCAGCAGCGGAACAGCCACCGGGGAGCTGTTTTTT.

The CDR3 DNA sequence: TGCAGCGTTTTCTACAATGAGCAGTTCTTC. Amino acids: CSVFYNEQFF. The chain has TRBV29-1 and TRBJ2-1; D is undetermined. This CDR3 contains 10 residues. CDR1 is SQVTM and CDR2 is ANQGSEA in the germline V gene. V lost 5 bases and J lost 3, with 2 bases in between.

The chain uses TRBV2 and TRBJ1-5; possibly TRBD1 for D (5 bases). The CDR3 has 15 residues. Germline lookup yields CDR1 SNHLY and CDR2 FYNNEI. V was clipped by 4 bases and J by 0 bases, with 10 bases between them. The CDR3 nucleotides are TGTGCCAGCAGTGCTCGGGGCCTTAGCAATCAGCCCCAGCATTTT. Translated, it gives CASSARGLSNQPQHF.

CDR3 bases: TGTGCCAGTAGGACAGGGGCTACAAATCAGCCCCAGCATTTT. Its protein product is CASRTGATNQPQHF. This chain links TRBV19 with TRBJ1-5; 8 bases match TRBD1. The germline gives CDR1 LNHDA, CDR2 SQIVND (reference sequence). The CDR3 covers 14 residues. After removal of 6 bases from V and 4 bases from J, the junction contained 5 bases not matched to a gene.

The V gene is TRBV10-1, the J gene TRBJ2-4, with TRBD2 matching over 7 bases. The ends lost 4 bases at V and 14 bases at J; junction bases unmatched: 8. Germline loops: CDR1 WNHNN, CDR2 SYGVQD (reference sequence). The CDR3 totals 12 residues. The CDR3 DNA reads as TGCGCCAGCAGTGTTCAGGACGGGGGGAAGTACTTC. This gives the protein CASSVQDGGKYF.

The genes are TRBV7-2 and TRBJ2-7; unclear D gene. This CDR3 has 16 residues. The V and J ends lost 4 bases and 2 bases respectively, with 18 bases between them. CDR1 and CDR2 (germline): SGHTA, FQGNSA. The CDR3 DNA is TGTGCCAGCAGCTGGGCTATGTCGGACGGACCCTACGAGCAGTACTTC. Its translation is CASSWAMSDGPYEQYF.

This clone was seen a few times. This sequence joins TRBV7-9 and TRBJ2-7; TRBD2 agrees at 12 bases. Germline V gives CDR1 SEHNR, CDR2 FQNEAQ (reference sequence). CDR3 size: 16 residues. V dropped 2 bases and J dropped 6; count of bases not matched to a gene: 8. The CDR3 sequence: CASSLSLAGGEPEQYF. The CDR3 coding sequence is TGTGCCAGCAGCTTAAGTCTAGCGGGAGGGGAACCCGAGCAGTACTTC. Full variable domain (outside the CDR3, taken from reference TRBV7-9 and TRBJ2-7): DTGVSQNPRHKITKRGQNVTFRCDPISEHNRLYWYRQTLGQGPEFLTYFQNEAQLEKSRLLSDRFSAERPKGSFSTLEIQRTEQGDSAMYLCASSLSLAGGEPEQYFGPGTRLTVT.

The genes are TRBV6-2 or TRBV6-3 and TRBJ2-2, with D uncertain. The V and J ends lost 0 bases and 2 bases respectively, with 7 bases between them. CDR1 and CDR2 from the germline V gene are MNHEY and SVGEGT. This CDR3 region has 15 residues. The CDR3 here is CASSYSSGNTGELFF. The CDR3 bases are TGTGCCAGCAGTTACTCGTCCGGAAACACCGGGGAGCTGTTTTTT.

The chain links TRBV6-4 to TRBJ1-1; D gene uncertain. Germline V gene lookup returns CDR1 MRHNA and CDR2 SNTAGT. This CDR3 is built from 14 residues. V was trimmed by 7 bases and J by 1 base, leaving 13 bases between them. The CDR3 sequence: CASTLWAGNTEAFF. In DNA, the CDR3 is TGTGCCAGCACCTTATGGGCCGGGAACACTGAAGCTTTCTTT.

The chain carries TRBV7-2 and TRBJ2-7; D possibly corresponds to TRBD2 (6 bases). Deletions cut 1 base from V and 1 base from J, with 17 bases between. Germline V CDR1 and CDR2: SGHTA, FQGNSA. This CDR3 comprises 17 residues. The CDR3 DNA is TGTGCCAGCAGCTTAGGGATATGGGGAGGACCATCCTACGAGCAGTACTTC. Protein sequence: CASSLGIWGGPSYEQYF.

The J gene is TRBJ2-7, the V gene TRBV6-1, with TRBD2 matching 7 bases. J was trimmed by 5 bases and V by 3 bases; bases with no gene match: 10. Germline V gives CDR1 MNHNS, CDR2 SASEGT. There are 15 residues in the CDR3. The CDR3 region is CASSEGSGESHEQYF. CDR3 sequence (DNA): TGTGCCAGCAGTGAGGGGAGCGGGGAGAGCCACGAGCAGTACTTC.

The chain recombines TRBV5-4 with TRBJ1-2; no reliable D call. Trimming cost V 0 bases and J 4 bases, with 19 bases left between them. Germline values: CDR1 SGHNT, CDR2 YYREEE (reference sequence). The length of the CDR3 is 17 residues. The CDR3 here is CASSLGSGLSTLYGYTF. The CDR3 DNA follows: TGTGCCAGCAGCTTGGGGTCAGGCCTCTCAACCCTCTATGGCTACACCTTC. The whole variable domain, remainder taken from reference TRBV5-4 and TRBJ1-2, is ETGVTQSPTHLIKTRGQQVTLRCSSQSGHNTVSWYQQALGQGPQFIFQYYREEENGRGNFPPRFSGLQFPNYSSELNVNALELDDSALYLCASSLGSGLSTLYGYTFGSGTRLTVV.

This rearrangement joins TRBV9 to TRBJ2-2, with D perhaps being TRBD1 or TRBD2 (5 bases each). The CDR3 has 16 amino acids. Per germline, CDR1 SGDLS and CDR2 YYNGEE. The V end was cut by 7 bases, the J end by 3 bases, with 19 bases between. CDR3 in amino acids: CASGVGVIRDTGELFF. Here the CDR3 DNA reads TGTGCCAGCGGGGTGGGGGTAATTCGCGACACCGGGGAGCTGTTTTTT.

This chain links TRBV18 with TRBJ2-4; 13 bases map to TRBD2. V lost 1 base and J lost 3; bases outside the gene matches: 6. The CDR3 is made up of 18 amino acids. The germline V gene has CDR1 KGHSH and CDR2 LQKENI. CDR3 in DNA: TGTGCCAGCTCACCACTAGGACTAGCGGGAGTCGGCAAAAACATTCAGTACTTC. This codes for CASSPLGLAGVGKNIQYF.